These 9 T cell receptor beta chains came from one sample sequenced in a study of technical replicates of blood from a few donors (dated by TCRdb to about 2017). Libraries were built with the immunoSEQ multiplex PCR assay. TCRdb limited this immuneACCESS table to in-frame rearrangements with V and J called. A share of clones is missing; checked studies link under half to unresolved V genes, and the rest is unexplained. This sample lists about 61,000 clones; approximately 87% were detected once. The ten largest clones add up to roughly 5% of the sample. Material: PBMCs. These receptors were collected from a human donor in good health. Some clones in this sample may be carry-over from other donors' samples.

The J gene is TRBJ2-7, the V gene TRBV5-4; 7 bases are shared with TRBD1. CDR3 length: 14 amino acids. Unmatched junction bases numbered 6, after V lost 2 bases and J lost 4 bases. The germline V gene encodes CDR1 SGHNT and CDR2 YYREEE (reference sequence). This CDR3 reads CASSLRTGEYEQYF. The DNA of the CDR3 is TGTGCCAGCAGCTTACGGACAGGAGAGTACGAGCAGTACTTC.

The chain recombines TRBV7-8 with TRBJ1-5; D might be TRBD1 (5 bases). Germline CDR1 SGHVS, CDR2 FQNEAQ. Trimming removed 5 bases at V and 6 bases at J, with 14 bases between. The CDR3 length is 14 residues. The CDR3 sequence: CASSRDFEGQPQHF. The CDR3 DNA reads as TGTGCCAGCAGCCGGGACTTTGAGGGTCAGCCCCAGCATTTT.

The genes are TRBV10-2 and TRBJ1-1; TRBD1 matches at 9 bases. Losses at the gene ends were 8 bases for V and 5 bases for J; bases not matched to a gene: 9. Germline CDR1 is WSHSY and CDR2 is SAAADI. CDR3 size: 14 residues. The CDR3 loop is CASGDPGQGTEAFF. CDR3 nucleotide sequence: TGCGCCAGCGGGGACCCGGGACAGGGAACTGAAGCTTTCTTT.

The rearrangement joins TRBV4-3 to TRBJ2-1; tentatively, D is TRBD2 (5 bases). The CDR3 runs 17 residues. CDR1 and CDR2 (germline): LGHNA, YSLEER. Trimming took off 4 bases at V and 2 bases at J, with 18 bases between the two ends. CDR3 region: CASSPQSETIAYNEQFF. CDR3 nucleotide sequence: TGCGCCAGCAGCCCCCAGTCGGAGACTATAGCCTACAATGAGCAGTTCTTC.

The CDR3 sequence is CASSESGSGTSGRKADTQYF. CDR3 in DNA: TGTGCCAGCAGTGAATCCGGGTCCGGGACTAGCGGGAGAAAAGCGGATACGCAGTATTTT. This chain connects TRBV6-1 to TRBJ2-3, with 14 bases lining up with TRBD2. The CDR3 has 20 amino acids. In germline, CDR1 is MNHNS, CDR2 SASEGT. J was trimmed by 6 bases and V by 2 bases; bases with no gene match: 16.

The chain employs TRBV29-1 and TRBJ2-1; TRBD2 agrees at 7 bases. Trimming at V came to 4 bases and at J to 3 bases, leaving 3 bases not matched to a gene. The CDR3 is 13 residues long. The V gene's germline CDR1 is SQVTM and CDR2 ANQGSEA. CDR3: CSVVGGIYNEQFF. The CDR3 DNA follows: TGCAGCGTTGTCGGGGGGATCTACAATGAGCAGTTCTTC.

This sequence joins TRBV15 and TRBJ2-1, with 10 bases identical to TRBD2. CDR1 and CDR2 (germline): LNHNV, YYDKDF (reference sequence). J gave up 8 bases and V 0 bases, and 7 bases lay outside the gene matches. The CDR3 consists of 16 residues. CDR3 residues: CATSRDRGLAVYEQFF. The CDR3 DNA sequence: TGTGCCACCAGCAGAGATAGAGGACTAGCGGTGTATGAGCAGTTCTTC. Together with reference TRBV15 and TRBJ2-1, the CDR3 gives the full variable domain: DAMVIQNPRYQVTQFGKPVTLSCSQTLNHNVMYWYQQKSSQAPKLLFHYYDKDFNNEADTPDNFQSRRPNTSFCFLDIRSPGLGDTAMYLCATSRDRGLAVYEQFFGPGTRLTVL.

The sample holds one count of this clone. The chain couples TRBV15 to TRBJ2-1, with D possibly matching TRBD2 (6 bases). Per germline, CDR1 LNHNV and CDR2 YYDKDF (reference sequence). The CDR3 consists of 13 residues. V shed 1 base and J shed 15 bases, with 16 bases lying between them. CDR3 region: CATSRGSTGVVFF. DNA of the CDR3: TGTGCCACCAGCAGAGGTTCAACGGGAGTGGTGTTCTTC.

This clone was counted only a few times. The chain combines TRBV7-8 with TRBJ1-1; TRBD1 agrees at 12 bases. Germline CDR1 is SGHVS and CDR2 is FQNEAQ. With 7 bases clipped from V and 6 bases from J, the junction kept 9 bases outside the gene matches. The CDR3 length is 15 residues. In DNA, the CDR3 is TGTGCCAGCAAAGCCGGGACAGGGGGCTTCTCTGAAGCTTTCTTT. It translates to CASKAGTGGFSEAFF.